The source of this TCR beta chain is a study of blood T cell repertoires in COVID-19. Generated by immunoSEQ multiplex PCR, the TCRdb table keeps only in-frame clones and is missing some. The sample comprises roughly 180,000 clones, over 70% of which are singletons, and around 6% rests with the top ten. Across about two dozen US areas, participants ranged in age from roughly 18 to 95 years. The material sequenced was PBMCs or T cells enriched from blood (not recorded which). The TCR sequence derives from a woman aged 35 to 49 with acute COVID-19.

The DNA of the CDR3 is TGTGCCAGCAGCGTAACCCATAATAGCCCCCCGTACGAGCAGTACTTC. Protein sequence: CASSVTHNSPPYEQYF. The rearrangement joins TRBV9 to TRBJ2-7; D ambiguous. CDR3 size: 16 residues. V lost 1 base to trimming and J lost 4 bases, with 18 bases between them. Germline CDR1 reads SGDLS; CDR2 reads YYNGEE.